This is a list of T cell receptor beta chains from one sample in a study of T cell responses to AZD1222 COVID-19 vaccine. Libraries were prepared by immunoSEQ multiplex PCR; TCRdb keeps only in-frame clonotypes and omits some of them. The profile covers about 120,000 clones, with 70% to 90% appearing a single time and less than 10% taken by the ten largest. Here the sequenced sample was peripheral blood, taken on day 0 of AZD1222 vaccination. Receptor source: an adult in good health. Both conserved end residues are part of each CDR3. The order of the fields is D gene, V gene, J gene, clone size, CDR3 DNA, CDR3 protein. A D gene is named only where the DNA matches it firmly. Not all rows give a size; the values are once, few, many and, for expanded clones, a class.

d_gene: NA
v_gene: TRBV9
j_gene: TRBJ1-4
abundance: few
CDR3nt: TGTGCCAGCAGCGTAGGGGTAGCATCGAATGAAAAACTGTTTTTT
CDR3aa: CASSVGVASNEKLFF

d_gene: NA
v_gene: TRBV7-9
j_gene: TRBJ2-3
abundance: NA
CDR3nt: TGTGCCAGCATGGGGGGAGATACGCAGTATTTT
CDR3aa: CASMGGDTQYF

d_gene: NA
v_gene: TRBV7-2
j_gene: TRBJ2-7
abundance: NA
CDR3nt: TGTGCCAGCAGCTTAGGTGTAGCTAACCCGAGGCAGTACTTC
CDR3aa: CASSLGVANPRQYF

d_gene: TRBD1
v_gene: TRBV7-2
j_gene: TRBJ2-7
abundance: NA
CDR3nt: TGTGCCAGCAGCTTATCGCAGGGGGTAACCTACGAGCAGTACTTC
CDR3aa: CASSLSQGVTYEQYF

d_gene: NA
v_gene: TRBV7-2
j_gene: TRBJ2-7
abundance: NA
CDR3nt: TGTGCCAGCAGCTTAGTGGGACCGATCTCCTACGAGCAGTACTTC
CDR3aa: CASSLVGPISYEQYF

d_gene: TRBD2
v_gene: TRBV5-1
j_gene: TRBJ2-5
abundance: NA
CDR3nt: TGCGCCAGCAGCTTTGGGGGGACTAGCGCCTCCAGGACGGGAGAGACCCAGTACTTC
CDR3aa: CASSFGGTSASRTGETQYF

d_gene: NA
v_gene: TRBV11-2
j_gene: TRBJ1-3
abundance: NA
CDR3nt: TGTGCCAGCAGCCCCCGAAACACCATATATTTT
CDR3aa: CASSPRNTIYF

d_gene: NA
v_gene: TRBV4-3
j_gene: TRBJ2-3
abundance: NA
CDR3nt: TGCGCCAGCAGCCAAGAAGGGGGGGGAGTCGCAGATACGCAGTATTTT
CDR3aa: CASSQEGGGVADTQYF

d_gene: NA
v_gene: TRBV9
j_gene: TRBJ2-7
abundance: NA
CDR3nt: TGTGCCAGCAGCGTAGAGGGGTCCCAGCCCTACGAGCAGTACTTC
CDR3aa: CASSVEGSQPYEQYF

d_gene: NA
v_gene: TRBV5-1
j_gene: TRBJ2-2
abundance: NA
CDR3nt: TGCGCCAGCAGCTTAAGGCCAAACACCGGGGAGCTGTTTTTT
CDR3aa: CASSLRPNTGELFF

d_gene: TRBD1
v_gene: TRBV18
j_gene: TRBJ2-3
abundance: NA
CDR3nt: TGTGCCAGCTCACCGTTACCCGGGACAGGGGTCACAGATACGCAGTATTTT
CDR3aa: CASSPLPGTGVTDTQYF

d_gene: NA
v_gene: TRBV5-5
j_gene: TRBJ1-3
abundance: NA
CDR3nt: TGTGCCAGCAGCTTGGAAGGGCTCATCCAGGGAAACACCATATATTTT
CDR3aa: CASSLEGLIQGNTIYF

d_gene: NA
v_gene: TRBV29-1
j_gene: TRBJ1-1
abundance: few
CDR3nt: TGCAGCGTTGTAAAGGGGCTGAACACTGAAGCTTTCTTT
CDR3aa: CSVVKGLNTEAFF

d_gene: TRBD2
v_gene: TRBV13
j_gene: TRBJ2-1
abundance: NA
CDR3nt: TGTGCCAGCAGCTTAGGCCCCGGGGGGAGGGCCTTAGGTGAGCAGTTCTTC
CDR3aa: CASSLGPGGRALGEQFF

d_gene: NA
v_gene: TRBV9
j_gene: TRBJ1-3
abundance: many
CDR3nt: TGTGCCAGCAGCCGCTCCACTGGAAACACCATATATTTT
CDR3aa: CASSRSTGNTIYF

d_gene: NA
v_gene: TRBV7-2
j_gene: TRBJ1-5
abundance: NA
CDR3nt: TGTGCCAGCAGCTTAGAGGAGGGCAGTCAGCCCCAGCATTTT
CDR3aa: CASSLEEGSQPQHF

d_gene: TRBD1
v_gene: TRBV2
j_gene: TRBJ2-2
abundance: few
CDR3nt: TGTGCCAGCAGAGGACAGGTGGTAACCGGGGAGCTGTTTTTT
CDR3aa: CASRGQVVTGELFF

d_gene: NA
v_gene: TRBV2
j_gene: TRBJ1-5
abundance: NA
CDR3nt: TGTGCCAGCAGTGGTGACAGCAATCAGCCCCAGCATTTT
CDR3aa: CASSGDSNQPQHF